These T cell receptor beta chains were read from a single sample in a study of T cells in Graves' hyperthyroidism and ophthalmopathy. TCRdb passed the multiplex PCR reads through MiXCR, listing each CDR3 protein once. This table has under 600,000 distinct CDR3 sequences, about a sixth appearing once. Specimen: blood. These receptors were collected from a woman in her thirties or forties with Graves' ophthalmopathy. Both conserved end residues are part of each CDR3. A D gene is named only where the DNA matches it firmly. Size is omitted from some rows. Given values are once, few, many or a class for expanded clones.

d_call j_call v_call clone_size cdr3_length cdr3_nt cdr3_aa
NA TRBJ1-6 TRBV13 few 13 TGTGCCAGCCCACTAACAGGGAATTCACCCCTCCACTTT CASPLTGNSPLHF
TRBD2 TRBJ2-1 TRBV2 NA 15 TGTGCCAGCAGTATGGGACTAGCGGGGCTCAATGAGCAGTTCTTC CASSMGLAGLNEQFF
TRBD2 TRBJ2-7 TRBV11-2 many 17 TGTGCCAGCAGCTCAAGACTAGCGGGAGATCCCAGCTACGAGCAGTACTTC CASSSRLAGDPSYEQYF
NA TRBJ1-1 TRBV25-1 few 12 TGTGCCAGCAGCCAAGCCGCTGCCGCCTTTTTCTTT CASSQAAAAFFF
NA TRBJ2-2 TRBV19 few 16 TGTGCCAGTAGTCGCACCCGAACGGGCTCCACCGGGGAGCTGTTTTTT CASSRTRTGSTGELFF
NA TRBJ1-6 TRBV5-1 many 15 TGCGCCAGCAGCTTGTCCGCGGGGACGGGTTCACCCCTCCACTTT CASSLSAGTGSPLHF
TRBD2 TRBJ2-3 TRBV20-1 medium-sized 17 TGCAGTGCTGGACTAGCGGGGGGGCTGGACTTCCCAGATACGCAGTATTTT CSAGLAGGLDFPDTQYF
TRBD2 TRBJ2-5 TRBV12-3/TRBV12-4 few 15 TGTGCCAGCAGTACAGCGGGACTAGCGGGAGTTATTCAGTACTTC CASSTAGLAGVIQYF
NA TRBJ2-1 TRBV20-1 few 14 TGCAGTGCCCCGACTGTCTTCGGCTACAATGAGCAGTTCTTC CSAPTVFGYNEQFF
NA TRBJ2-1 TRBV11-2 many 15 TGTGCCAGCACCCGAGGGCAGAGCTCCTACAATGAGCAGTTCTTC CASTRGQSSYNEQFF
TRBD2 TRBJ2-7 TRBV10-3 many 13 TGTGCCATCAGACTCGGGGGGGTGAACGAGCAGTACTTC CAIRLGGVNEQYF
TRBD2 TRBJ2-7 TRBV30 many 13 TGTGCCTGGAAACTAGCGGGAGACTACGAGCAGTACTTC CAWKLAGDYEQYF
NA TRBJ2-1 TRBV7-2 NA 12 TGTGCCAGCAGCTTCGAGACTATGCGGCAGTTCTTC CASSFETMRQFF
NA TRBJ2-7 TRBV6-5 many 15 TGTGCCAGCAGTTACTCCCACACCGACGGCTACGAGCAGTACTTC CASSYSHTDGYEQYF
NA TRBJ1-1 TRBV5-1 many 13 TGCGCCAGCAGCTCCACATTGAACACTGAAGCTTTCTTT CASSSTLNTEAFF
NA TRBJ2-7 TRBV5-6 few 14 TGTGCCAGCAGCTTGGCGGGACTTCACTACGAGCAGTACTTC CASSLAGLHYEQYF
TRBD2 TRBJ2-1 TRBV7-9 many 18 TGTGCCAGCAGCTTAGTCCGCGTGGAGGCTAGCGGGAACTATGAGCAGTTCTTC CASSLVRVEASGNYEQFF
NA TRBJ1-1 TRBV2 few 17 TGTGCCAGCAGTGAAGTCAGAATTGGGGGATTGAACACTGAAGCTTTCTTT CASSEVRIGGLNTEAFF
NA TRBJ1-6 TRBV9 once 17 TGTGCCAGCAGCGAGAGGGGCGGTGGCTCCTATAATCCACCCCTCCACTTT CASSERGGGSYNPPLHF
NA TRBJ2-1 TRBV27 NA 13 TGTGCCAGCAGTCGCCTGAGCCATAATGAGCAGTTCTTC CASSRLSHNEQFF
NA TRBJ2-2 TRBV30 many 13 TGTGCCTGGATGCGGCAGGGCACCGGGGAGCTGTTTTTT CAWMRQGTGELFF
TRBD2 TRBJ2-7 TRBV4-1 NA 13 TGCGCCAGCAGCCAAGTCACTAGCGGGAAGCAGTACTTC CASSQVTSGKQYF
TRBD2 TRBJ2-1 TRBV2 few 15 TGTGCCAGCAGTGATAGCGGGAGGGAGATCGATGAGCAGTTCTTC CASSDSGREIDEQFF
NA TRBJ2-2 TRBV7-2 NA 15 TGTGCCAGCAGACCCGGGACGGGCCGCACCGGGGAGCTGTTTTTT CASRPGTGRTGELFF
NA TRBJ2-7 TRBV6-1 NA 14 TGTGCCGGGTCAGTAGGGGGGACCTCCTACGAGCAGTACTTC CAGSVGGTSYEQYF
NA TRBJ2-4 TRBV6-1 many 15 TGTGCCAGCAGTGAAAGGGCAGCGGCCAAAAACATTCAGTACTTC CASSERAAAKNIQYF
TRBD2 TRBJ2-5 TRBV6-6 many 15 TGTGCCAGCAGTTACTCGAAAGCGGGGGTGCAGACCCAGTACTTC CASSYSKAGVQTQYF
TRBD2 TRBJ2-5 TRBV27 NA 15 TGTGCCAGCAGGTGGCGGGGGGCCCCCCAAGAGACCCAGTACTTC CASRWRGAPQETQYF
NA TRBJ1-6 TRBV20-1 few 17 TGCAGTGCTAGAGATTTCCAGGAGAGCTCCTATAATTCACCCCTCCACTTT CSARDFQESSYNSPLHF
NA TRBJ1-2 TRBV4-2 many 15 TGTGCCAGCAGCCAAGATCTTGCAGGGGCTATTGGCTACACCTTC CASSQDLAGAIGYTF
NA TRBJ1-2 TRBV9 many 15 TGTGCCAGCAGCGGGACCGGGACACCTAACTATGGCTACACCTTC CASSGTGTPNYGYTF
NA TRBJ1-1 TRBV6-1 many 14 TGTGCCAGCAGTCGGCAGGGATCCCGCACTGAAGCTTTCTTT CASSRQGSRTEAFF
NA TRBJ2-2 TRBV6-1 few 14 TGTGCCAGCAGAGCCCGAACTGCCGGCGGGGAGCTGTTTTTT CASRARTAGGELFF
NA TRBJ2-1 TRBV27 many 13 TGTGCCAGCAGTTTAGGGCAGGACAATGAGCAGTTCTTC CASSLGQDNEQFF
TRBD2 TRBJ2-4 TRBV12-3/TRBV12-4 NA 13 TGTGCCAGCAGCGGGGCGGGGGGAACCAATCAGTACTTC CASSGAGGTNQYF
TRBD1 TRBJ2-6 TRBV11-2 few 17 TGTGCCAGCAGCTTCGGACAGGGGAACTCTGGGGCCAACGTCCTGACTTTC CASSFGQGNSGANVLTF
NA TRBJ2-1 TRBV20-1 many 16 TGCAGTGCTAGAGTCCCTTCCGGGACAACTTACAATGAGCAGTTCTTC CSARVPSGTTYNEQFF
NA TRBJ2-2 TRBV7-3 NA 14 TGTGCCAGCAGCCCTATACTCACATCCGGGGGGCTGTTTTTT CASSPILTSGGLFF
TRBD2 TRBJ2-7 TRBV6-1 NA 15 TGTGCCAGCAGCGAAAGGAGCGGGAGGCCCCAAGAGCAGTACTTC CASSERSGRPQEQYF
TRBD1 TRBJ2-1 TRBV2 many 15 TGTGCCAGCAGCCGACAGGGTCGTCCTAGCAATGAGCAGTTCTTC CASSRQGRPSNEQFF
TRBD1 TRBJ2-1 TRBV11-2 few 15 TGTGCCAGCAGCTCCAGACAGGGGATCTTCAATGAGCAGTTCTTC CASSSRQGIFNEQFF
NA TRBJ2-2 TRBV7-3 NA 16 TGTGCCAGCAGCTCCCACGGGGGCTTCGACACCGGGGAGCTGTTTTTT CASSSHGGFDTGELFF
TRBD1 TRBJ2-7 TRBV20-1 NA 14 TGCAGTGCTGGACGACAGGGCTTAGGATACGAGCAGTACTTC CSAGRQGLGYEQYF
NA TRBJ2-3 TRBV28 few 14 TGTGCCAGCAGTACCACGGCCTACACAGATACGCAGTATTTT CASSTTAYTDTQYF
NA TRBJ1-1 TRBV15 many 13 TGTGCCACCAGCAGAGATGCAACCACTGAAGCTTTCTTT CATSRDATTEAFF
TRBD1 TRBJ1-1 TRBV6-1 NA 14 TGTGCCGGACGAAGACAGGGTCGCGCTACTGAAGCTTTCTTT CAGRRQGRATEAFF
NA TRBJ2-7 TRBV27 few 11 TGTGCCAGCAGGACGCTCCACGAGCAGTACTTC CASRTLHEQYF
TRBD2 TRBJ2-1 TRBV19 few 18 TGTGCCAGTAGTATATCGGTTACTAGCGGGAGGTCTTACAATGAGCAGTTCTTC CASSISVTSGRSYNEQFF
TRBD2 TRBJ2-1 TRBV7-9 few 18 TGTGCCAGCAGCTTGGGAGCGGGAAGGTCAAGGGCAGCCAATGAGCAGTTCTTC CASSLGAGRSRAANEQFF
NA TRBJ1-1 TRBV12-3/TRBV12-4 NA 13 TGTGCCAGCAGAAATTTCGGGAACACTGAAGCTTTCTTT CASRNFGNTEAFF
NA TRBJ2-2 TRBV29-1 NA 14 TGCAGCGTTGCAGGGAGTGGGTACACCGGGGAGCTGTTTTTT CSVAGSGYTGELFF
NA TRBJ1-2 TRBV20-1 many 12 TGCAGTGCTAGAGCCGGGACCGGTGGCTACACCTTC CSARAGTGGYTF
NA TRBJ1-3 TRBV5-6 NA 19 TGTGCCAGCAGCTTTGTGGGAACGTGGGGCCCCCGCTCTGGAAACACCATATATTTT CASSFVGTWGPRSGNTIYF
TRBD1 TRBJ2-5 TRBV2 many 14 TGTGCCAGCAGTAGAACAGGGGGCAGAGAGACCCAGTACTTC CASSRTGGRETQYF
NA TRBJ1-4 TRBV27 NA 14 TGTGCCAGCAGCTCGCTAGGGGCTGGCGAAAAACTGTTTTTT CASSSLGAGEKLFF